The source of this TCR beta chain is a study of Ad26.COV2.S vaccination and SARS-CoV-2 variants. Whole-study context: Once or twice, 56 days apart, Ad26.COV2.S was delivered intramuscularly. Study-wide results and limits: The analyses of TCR breadth and depth may have understated the size of total T cell responses.

On this clone: Antigen specificity is unknown.

The treatment: some 20 received Ad26.COV2.S at low or high dose, single or two shots; several received placebo; per-sample allocation not given. Sampling occurred on day 63 after the first vaccine or placebo injection. Libraries were prepared by immunoSEQ multiplex PCR; TCRdb keeps only in-frame clonotypes and omits some of them. This sample has about 370,000 clones, with around 85% found just once. The sequence was obtained from a person between 18 and 65 years old who received the Ad26.COV2.S COVID-19 vaccine or a placebo. The sequenced sample was peripheral blood, obtained in a trial of Ad26.COV2.S vaccine versus placebo.

The CDR3 reads CASSSPFGEQFF. As DNA, the CDR3 is TGTGCCAGCAGTTCCCCTTTTGGTGAGCAGTTCTTC. V usage is TRBV12-3 or TRBV12-4 and J usage is TRBJ2-1; no reliable D call. This CDR3 contains 12 residues. Trimming cost V 4 bases and J 9 bases, with 10 bases left between them.